This record looks at one T cell receptor beta chain sequence and its context. The antigen is not known. The data originate from a study of T cell repertoires in cytomegalovirus infection. Study background: Signatures in public TCR beta sequences pointed to both CMV infection and matching HLA type. Study findings and constraints: Pooled public TCR beta family frequency picked out CMV carriers with the relevant HLA. What dominated the ex vivo response were HLA-C-restricted CMV-specific TCR beta clonotypes.

CDR1 is SGHVS and CDR2 is FNYEAQ in the germline V gene. V was clipped by 1 base and J by 1 base, with 15 bases between them. CDR3 length: 17 residues. TCRdb re-called the reads through MiXCR, storing one row per CDR3 protein. Seen here are some 700,000 distinct CDR3 sequences, 33% observed once, and the top ten hold roughly 20%. Specimen: cultured PBMCs, collected from culture after CMV antigen stimulation. The receptor's source is a human donor in good health (CMV status not recorded). Some clones in this sample may be carry-over from other donors' samples. The gene calls are TRBV7-6 and TRBJ2-3, with a possible D match to TRBD1 (6 bases). The CDR3 DNA sequence: TGTGCCAGCAGCTTAGGGGGAGACAGGCCACGCACAGATACGCAGTATTTT. Protein sequence: CASSLGGDRPRTDTQYF.